The next 8 T cell receptor beta chains were all read from a single sample in a study of a mutant IDH1 vaccine in newly diagnosed glioma. The time point: baseline, week 1 (first vaccination visit). Stated treatment: pre-vaccination baseline after standard-of-care therapy. Only in-frame clones appear in the TCRdb table, and some are missing; sequencing was by immunoSEQ multiplex PCR. The repertoire holds 60,000 to 75,000 clones, more than 65% seen once, with approximately 8% in the top ten. Sample: PBMCs, taken from a glioma patient treated with radiotherapy, temozolomide or both. The origin of the receptors is a man aged 45 to 65 with glioma.

The gene calls are TRBV7-8 and TRBJ1-5; 8 nucleotides agree with TRBD1. V trimming: 0 bases; J trimming: 5 bases; junction bases outside the gene matches: 3. This CDR3 region has 15 residues. CDR1 is SGHVS, CDR2 FQNEAQ, per germline. CDR3 nucleotide sequence: TGTGCCAGCAGCTTAGCCCAGACAGGGGATCAGCCCCAGCATTTT. Amino acid sequence: CASSLAQTGDQPQHF. The full variable domain, in which reference TRBV7-8 and TRBJ1-5 provide the parts outside the CDR3, is GAGVSQSPRYKVAKRGQDVALRCDPISGHVSLFWYQQALGQGPEFLTYFQNEAQLDKSGLPSDRFFAERPEGSVSTLKIQRTQQEDSAVYLCASSLAQTGDQPQHFGDGTRLSIL.

The chain is built from TRBV5-6 and TRBJ2-7; D unclear. Deletions cut 2 bases from V and 7 bases from J, with 19 bases between. Germline assignment: CDR1 SGHDT and CDR2 YYEEEE. The CDR3 sequence is 15 residues long. This chain's CDR3 is CASSLGLGLMREQYF. The CDR3 coding sequence is TGTGCCAGCAGCTTAGGGTTGGGTCTGATGCGGGAGCAGTACTTC.

Only a few counts were recorded for this clone. The V call is TRBV2, the J call TRBJ2-2; tentatively, D is TRBD1 (6 bases). The CDR3 is made up of 16 amino acids. The germline gives CDR1 SNHLY, CDR2 FYNNEI. V was pared by 5 bases and J by 0 bases, with 13 bases between. The CDR3 spells CASSWGDRPNTGELFF. The CDR3 DNA follows: TGTGCCAGCAGTTGGGGTGACAGGCCGAACACCGGGGAGCTGTTTTTT.

V is TRBV5-1 and J is TRBJ2-6, with 8 bases fitting TRBD1. Germline V gene sequence: CDR1 SGHRS, CDR2 YFSETQ. Unmatched junction bases numbered 13, after V lost 6 bases and J lost 2 bases. This CDR3 region has 18 residues. CDR3 nucleotides: TGCGCCAGCACACGGGAGCCACAGGGGGTAGCTGGGGCCAACGTCCTGACTTTC. Translated: CASTREPQGVAGANVLTF.

V and J are TRBV6-5 and TRBJ1-4, with D hard to call. The CDR3 sequence is 13 residues long. V was clipped by 5 bases and J by 8 bases, with 12 bases between them. Germline CDR1 and CDR2: MNHEY and SVGAGI. Here the CDR3 reads CASSPDLDEKLFF. The DNA of the CDR3 is TGTGCCAGCAGTCCCGACCTTGACGAAAAACTGTTTTTT.

The rearrangement links TRBV7-9 to TRBJ2-5; TRBD1 matches at 8 bases. The ends lost 1 base at V and 5 bases at J; junction bases unmatched: 15. From germline, CDR1 is SEHNR and CDR2 FQNEAQ (reference sequence). This CDR3 contains 18 residues. CDR3 DNA: TGTGCCAGCAGCTTAGTGGTTTTGGGGGCAGGGGGCCGGGAGACCCAGTACTTC. It is translated as CASSLVVLGAGGRETQYF.

This chain uses TRBV27 with TRBJ2-1; maybe TRBD2 (6 bases). V gave up 6 bases and J gave up 8 bases, with 17 bases separating them. The CDR3 spans 14 residues. Germline V gene lookup returns CDR1 MNHEY and CDR2 SMNVEV (reference sequence). The CDR3 DNA sequence: TGTGCCAGCAGGCCAGCGGGCTGGGGAGATGAGCAGTTCTTC. Protein sequence: CASRPAGWGDEQFF.

In DNA form, the CDR3 reads TGTGCCAGCAAAGGGACAGGGACTTACGAGCAGTACTTC. Encoded protein: CASKGTGTYEQYF. The V and J genes are TRBV27 and TRBJ2-7; 9 positions agree with TRBD1. Germline assignment: CDR1 MNHEY and CDR2 SMNVEV (reference sequence). Losses at the gene ends were 7 bases for V and 4 bases for J; bases not matched to a gene: 5. The CDR3 extends over 13 amino acids.